The rows below give T cell receptor beta chains drawn from one sample of a study of cytomegalovirus exposure and HLA in healthy donors. Sequenced by immunoSEQ multiplex PCR; TCRdb stores in-frame clones only, minus some. The data hold some 160,000 clones, with approximately 81% observed a single time. Material for sequencing was PBMCs. Every receptor here comes from a man in his fifties in good health and CMV-seropositive. CDR3s include the opening cysteine and the closing phenylalanine or tryptophan. D genes are given only for firm matches. Where a row states a size, it is once, few, many or the class of an expanded clone; other rows omit it.

clone size	V gene	J gene	D gene	CDR3 protein	CDR3 DNA
.	TRBV27	TRBJ2-1	TRBD1	CASRWRPGGEQFF	TGTGCCAGCAGATGGCGGCCAGGGGGTGAGCAGTTCTTC
.	TRBV28	TRBJ1-4	TRBD1	CASSSGTVGEKLFF	TGTGCCAGCAGTTCCGGGACAGTCGGTGAAAAACTGTTTTTT
few	TRBV30	TRBJ2-5	TRBD1	CAWNRDSKETQYF	TGTGCCTGGAATCGGGACAGCAAAGAGACCCAGTACTTC
few	TRBV5-4	TRBJ1-2	TRBD1	CASSSGGGQGARGYTF	TGTGCCAGCAGCTCCGGAGGGGGACAGGGGGCGCGTGGCTACACCTTC
.	TRBV4-1	TRBJ2-2	TRBD1	CASSQQGARTGELFF	TGCGCCAGCAGCCAACAGGGGGCGCGCACCGGGGAGCTGTTTTTT
.	TRBV20-1	TRBJ2-5	.	CSAFRETQYF	TGCAGTGCTTTCAGGGAGACCCAGTACTTC
.	TRBV4-1	TRBJ2-3	TRBD2	CASSQAGGRAQKKYF	TGCGCCAGCAGCCAAGCGGGAGGTAGGGCCCAAAAGAAGTATTTT
.	TRBV18	TRBJ1-1	.	CASSPGSRAEAFF	TGTGCCAGCTCACCAGGGAGTCGGGCTGAAGCTTTCTTT
few	TRBV28	TRBJ2-7	TRBD2	CASSPVVQAGSYEQYF	TGTGCCAGCAGCCCCGTGGTTCAAGCGGGGTCCTACGAGCAGTACTTC
.	TRBV5-5	TRBJ1-2	.	CASRIQRETYGYTF	TGTGCCAGCAGAATACAGCGGGAAACCTATGGCTACACCTTC
.	TRBV11-3	TRBJ2-3	.	CASSLERSTDTQYF	TGTGCCAGCAGCTTAGAGCGAAGCACAGATACGCAGTATTTT
.	TRBV18	TRBJ1-5	.	CASSLATGFNQPQHF	TGTGCCAGCTCACTCGCGACAGGCTTCAATCAGCCCCAGCATTTT
few	TRBV4-1	TRBJ2-7	TRBD2	CASSSKPGLAGDNYEQYF	TGCGCCAGCAGCAGTAAACCGGGACTAGCGGGGGACAACTACGAGCAGTACTTC
.	TRBV5-8	TRBJ2-3	.	CASSPERQGGTQYF	TGTGCCAGCAGCCCTGAGCGGCAGGGAGGTACGCAGTATTTT
once	TRBV6-6	TRBJ1-2	TRBD1	CASSYPPQGAHGYTF	TGTGCCAGCAGTTACCCCCCACAGGGGGCCCATGGCTACACCTTC
.	TRBV9	TRBJ2-3	TRBD2	CASSVIGLADTDTQYF	TGTGCCAGCAGCGTAATTGGCCTAGCGGACACAGATACGCAGTATTTT
.	TRBV14	TRBJ1-2	.	CASDYSGNGYTF	TGTGCCAGCGATTACAGTGGTAATGGCTACACCTTC
.	TRBV18	TRBJ2-7	TRBD1	CASSLGQALYEQYF	TGTGCCAGCTCACTGGGACAGGCCTTATACGAGCAGTACTTC
.	TRBV5-1	TRBJ1-2	.	CASSISPVLSIYGYTF	TGCGCCAGCAGTATTTCTCCCGTCCTGAGCATCTATGGCTACACCTTC
.	TRBV19	TRBJ2-7	TRBD1	CASSKGTGRRSEQYF	TGTGCCAGTAGCAAGGGGACAGGACGACGTTCCGAGCAGTACTTC
.	TRBV25-1	TRBJ1-1	.	CASSEGRSTEAFF	TGTGCCAGCAGTGAAGGTAGGAGCACTGAAGCTTTCTTT
.	TRBV7-3	TRBJ2-2	.	CASSFTSRAGELFF	TGTGCCAGCAGCTTCACTAGCAGGGCCGGGGAGCTGTTTTTT
.	TRBV6-5	TRBJ1-3	.	CASRPDRYSGNTIYF	TGTGCCAGCAGGCCCGACAGGTACTCTGGAAACACCATATATTTT
.	TRBV7-3	TRBJ2-3	.	CASSLVGIDTQYF	TGTGCCAGCAGCTTAGTCGGGATAGATACGCAGTATTTT
.	TRBV11-1	TRBJ1-1	TRBD1	CASSTWTGHTEAFF	TGTGCCAGCAGCACGTGGACAGGGCACACTGAAGCTTTCTTT
.	TRBV5-5	TRBJ2-5	TRBD2	CASSQRLAGGETQYF	TGTGCCAGCAGCCAGCGACTAGCGGGAGGTGAGACCCAGTACTTC
.	TRBV10-3	TRBJ2-7	TRBD1	CAAGGTGSYEQYF	TGTGCCGCCGGGGGGACAGGGTCCTACGAGCAGTACTTC
once	TRBV6-5	TRBJ1-1	.	CASSYRGNTEAFF	TGTGCCAGCAGTTACAGGGGGAACACTGAAGCTTTCTTT
.	TRBV7-9	TRBJ1-1	.	CASMRARSTEAFF	TGTGCCAGCATGAGGGCCCGGAGCACTGAAGCTTTCTTT
.	TRBV28	TRBJ1-5	.	CASSPGSGYSNQPQHF	TGTGCCAGCAGTCCCGGTTCAGGGTATAGCAATCAGCCCCAGCATTTT
.	TRBV9	TRBJ1-5	.	CASSVGGGEDQPQHF	TGTGCCAGCAGCGTAGGTGGAGGGGAGGATCAGCCCCAGCATTTT
.	TRBV30	TRBJ1-3	.	CAWSGTGPGNTIYF	TGTGCCTGGAGTGGAACAGGGCCCGGAAACACCATATATTTT
few	TRBV4-2	TRBJ1-2	.	CASSQDPGRGTSGYTF	TGTGCCAGCAGCCAAGACCCCGGACGGGGAACGAGTGGCTACACCTTC
.	TRBV9	TRBJ1-3	.	CASSPGSSGNTIYF	TGTGCCAGCAGCCCAGGCAGCTCTGGAAACACCATATATTTT
.	TRBV9	TRBJ2-3	.	CASSAGHRSQTGDTQYF	TGTGCCAGCAGCGCCGGACACCGGTCCCAGACGGGAGATACGCAGTATTTT
.	TRBV27	TRBJ2-4	TRBD2	CASSSKGRGLAKNIQYF	TGTGCCAGCAGTTCCAAAGGGAGGGGCTTAGCCAAAAACATTCAGTACTTC
.	TRBV2	TRBJ1-2	.	CASSENGRSYGYTF	TGTGCCAGCAGTGAAAACGGGAGAAGCTATGGCTACACCTTC
.	TRBV6-1	TRBJ2-1	.	CASSFRGSYNEQFF	TGTGCCAGCAGTTTCAGGGGTTCCTACAATGAGCAGTTCTTC
.	TRBV27	TRBJ2-1	.	CASALRGGGREQFF	TGTGCCAGCGCTCTCCGAGGTGGAGGGCGCGAGCAGTTCTTC
.	TRBV9	TRBJ1-2	TRBD1	CASSVADRAYGYTF	TGTGCCAGCAGCGTAGCCGACAGGGCGTATGGCTACACCTTC
.	TRBV7-8	TRBJ2-4	TRBD2	CASSPVGGLLAKNIQYF	TGTGCCAGCAGTCCAGTGGGAGGGCTGTTAGCCAAAAACATTCAGTACTTC
once	TRBV10-3	TRBJ1-3	TRBD1	CAISDQGVNTIYF	TGTGCCATCAGTGACCAGGGGGTGAACACCATATATTTT
.	TRBV27	TRBJ2-3	.	CASKEGGSTDTQYF	TGTGCCAGCAAGGAAGGCGGGAGCACAGATACGCAGTATTTT
few	TRBV6-5	TRBJ2-2	TRBD2	CASSYSTRGVGGELFF	TGTGCCAGCAGTTACTCGACCCGGGGGGTGGGCGGGGAGCTGTTTTTT